Presented here are 3 T cell receptor beta chains from one specimen sequenced in a study of TIL therapy for anti-PD-1-resistant metastatic lung cancer. Sequencing used immunoSEQ v3. The assay was immunoSEQ multiplex PCR, and TCRdb's table has in-frame clones only and misses some. The sample includes 50,000 to 60,000 clones, around 64% of them seen just once. Time point described: pre-treatment sample, taken before nivolumab and TIL therapy. Most excised metastases sampled were pleural nodules or supraclavicular lymph nodes. This specimen was tumor tissue, taken at baseline. The origin of the receptors is a person aged 25 to 85 with non-small cell lung cancer.

The chain employs TRBV7-7 and TRBJ2-5; D possibly corresponds to TRBD1 (5 bases). The CDR3 covers 13 residues. Trimming took 2 bases from V and 7 from J, leaving 11 bases between them. Germline CDR1 is SSHAT and CDR2 is FNYEAQ (reference sequence). The CDR3 reads CASSLKGQGTQYF. The CDR3 DNA is TGTGCCAGCAGCTTAAAGGGTCAGGGGACCCAGTACTTC.

The chain is built from TRBV29-1 and TRBJ2-1; D is possibly TRBD2 (6 bases). Germline V gives CDR1 SQVTM, CDR2 ANQGSEA. The CDR3 has 15 amino acids. Trimming took off 5 bases at V and 6 bases at J, with 20 bases between the two ends. CDR3 protein: CSVSGLILSTNEQFF. The DNA for the CDR3 is TGCAGCGTTTCGGGACTCATCCTATCCACCAATGAGCAGTTCTTC.

J is TRBJ2-7 and V is TRBV28, with unresolved D. Trimming took off 2 bases at V and 0 bases at J, with 11 bases between the two ends. The V gene's germline CDR1 is MDHEN and CDR2 SYDVKM. This CDR3 is built from 15 residues. CDR3 region: CASSLRGVASYEQYF. The CDR3 DNA reads as TGTGCCAGCAGTTTACGCGGAGTAGCCTCCTACGAGCAGTACTTC.